This T cell receptor beta chain was found in a study of identical twins. Template switching added a universal primer binding site, and final cDNA carried unique molecular identifiers. A single record per CDR3 protein comes from TCRdb applying MiXCR to the 5' RACE reads. The sample has about 920,000 distinct CDR3 sequences; about 12% are singletons. CDR3 length: 15 residues. Trimming cost V 6 bases and J 11 bases, with 23 bases left between them. Germline V CDR1 and CDR2: DFQATT, SNEGSKA (reference sequence). This clonotype was counted a few times. The antigen remains unidentified. The study, taken as a whole, reports: Carriage of fewer insertions was seen in abundant cord blood beta clonotypes, whereas memory repertoires showed none. Conclusions came from cross-sectional statistical analysis, not from following the same donors.

Separately, the same data were catalogued under a study of yellow fever vaccine responses in identical twins. In that study: In identical twins, vaccine T cell responses appeared partly shared and partly individual.

This TCR derives from a woman aged 18-30 years in good health. The sample comprised PBMCs. The chain recombines TRBV20-1 with TRBJ1-6, with D tentatively TRBD1 (5 bases). The CDR3: CSAPNGGSPAAPLHF. In DNA, the CDR3 is TGCAGTGCACCGAACGGGGGGAGTCCGGCTGCACCCCTCCACTTT.